This passage covers 18 T cell receptor beta chains from one sample sequenced in a study of cytomegalovirus exposure and HLA in healthy donors. PCR used 60 Vbeta primers and 13 Jbeta primers. The method was immunoSEQ multiplex PCR; TCRdb's version includes in-frame clones alone and lacks a portion of them. The sample holds some 200,000 clones; around three quarters are singletons and the top ten take about 2%. Sequencing was performed on PBMCs. Receptors were obtained from a woman in her thirties in good health and CMV-seronegative.

The V call is TRBV5-8, the J call TRBJ2-7, with 7 nucleotides matching TRBD2. CDR3 length equals 17 residues. Unmatched junction bases numbered 13, after V lost 0 bases and J lost 4 bases. In germline, CDR1 is SGHTS, CDR2 YDEGEE. CDR3: CASSLELWGGSSYEQYF. CDR3 sequence (DNA): TGTGCCAGCAGCTTGGAACTCTGGGGCGGGAGCTCGTACGAGCAGTACTTC. The full variable domain, its missing parts supplied by reference TRBV5-8 and TRBJ2-7, is EAGVTQSPTHLIKTRGQQATLRCSPISGHTSVYWYQQALGLGLQFLLWYDEGEERNRGNFPPRFSGRQFPNYSSELNVNALELEDSALYLCASSLELWGGSSYEQYFGPGTRLTVT.

This rearrangement joins TRBV5-1 to TRBJ1-1, with D perhaps TRBD1 (5 bases). Trimming stripped 0 bases from V and 5 bases from J, with 11 bases between. CDR1 is SGHRS and CDR2 is YFSETQ in the germline V gene. The CDR3 runs to 14 residues. CDR3 in amino acids: CASSLEVGGTEAFF. CDR3 coding DNA: TGCGCCAGCAGCTTGGAGGTGGGGGGGACTGAAGCTTTCTTT.

The chain is built from TRBV27 and TRBJ2-1; 10 nucleotides match TRBD2. The V and J ends lost 3 bases and 1 base, in that order; junction bases with no gene match: 9. The CDR3 length is 18 residues. The germline gives CDR1 MNHEY, CDR2 SMNVEV (reference sequence). The CDR3 protein is CASSLRLAGPKSYNEQFF. The CDR3 DNA sequence: TGTGCCAGCAGTTTGCGACTAGCGGGCCCCAAATCCTACAATGAGCAGTTCTTC.

The chain employs TRBV27 and TRBJ1-2; perhaps TRBD1 as D (5 bases). CDR3 length equals 14 residues. Trimming cost V 7 bases and J 5 bases, with 17 bases left between them. Germline V gene sequence: CDR1 MNHEY, CDR2 SMNVEV (reference sequence). DNA for the CDR3: TGTGCCAGCAACCACCTAACACGGGGGTATGGCTACACCTTC. It is translated as CASNHLTRGYGYTF.

V and J are TRBV2 and TRBJ1-1, with D unclear. CDR3 size: 14 residues. The ends were cut back, 6 bases at V and 1 base at J, with 12 bases in the middle. Germline CDR1 reads SNHLY; CDR2 reads FYNNEI. In nucleotides, the CDR3 is TGTGCCAGCAGAAGCGGGGTCTGGAACACTGAAGCTTTCTTT. Its protein product is CASRSGVWNTEAFF.

V gene TRBV19 combines with J gene TRBJ2-1; 14 bases map to TRBD2. Germline V lookup: CDR1 LNHDA, CDR2 SQIVND (reference sequence). This CDR3 comprises 16 residues. Losses at the gene ends were 6 bases for V and 0 bases for J; bases not matched to a gene: 1. This CDR3 is CASRTSGGVSYNEQFF. In DNA, the CDR3 is TGTGCCAGTAGGACTAGCGGGGGGGTCTCCTACAATGAGCAGTTCTTC.

This clone was counted between two and nine times. This chain joins TRBV9 and TRBJ2-7; TRBD1 might be the D (5 bases). Trimming took 1 base from V and 4 from J, leaving 18 bases between them. The CDR3 is made up of 16 amino acids. Germline V lookup: CDR1 SGDLS, CDR2 YYNGEE. CDR3 nucleotides: TGTGCCAGCAGCGTATCCCCCGCAGGGCCGACGTACGAGCAGTACTTC. Translating gives CASSVSPAGPTYEQYF.

This sequence joins TRBV7-2 and TRBJ2-1; D gene ambiguous. The CDR3 consists of 12 residues. V lost 2 bases and J 6 bases, leaving 5 bases between the germline ends. Germline V CDR1 and CDR2: SGHTA, FQGNSA. The CDR3 loop is CASSLMSNEQFF. For the CDR3, the DNA is TGTGCCAGCAGCTTAATGAGCAATGAGCAGTTCTTC.

The chain links TRBV23-1 to TRBJ2-1, with a weak D call TRBD1 (6 bases). TRBV23-1 is filed as an ORF, its function uncertain. Trimming took off 4 bases at V and 2 bases at J, with 24 bases between the two ends. The CDR3 covers 19 residues. The CDR3 nucleotides are TGCGCCAGCAGTCCGCGACAGGAACCGAGACGGAATACCTACAATGAGCAGTTCTTC. Protein sequence: CASSPRQEPRRNTYNEQFF.

The CDR3 protein is CASSRTSRSEQYF. The CDR3, as DNA: TGTGCCAGCAGCCGTACTAGCCGGTCCGAGCAGTACTTC. J is TRBJ2-7 and V is TRBV6-5; a weak D match, TRBD2 (6 bases). CDR3 size: 13 residues. V lost 6 bases and J 6 bases, leaving 15 bases between the germline ends. From germline, CDR1 is MNHEY and CDR2 SVGAGI.

This clone turned up a few times. DNA for the CDR3: TGTGCCAGCAGTGACGGGGGCGTCAATTCACCCCTCCACTTT. As protein: CASSDGGVNSPLHF. The V and J genes are TRBV6-4 and TRBJ1-6; weak D call: TRBD1 (6 bases). Germline loops: CDR1 MRHNA, CDR2 SNTAGT. This CDR3 has 14 amino acids. V was cut by 2 bases and J by 7 bases, with 9 bases left in between.

CDR3 in DNA: TGTGCCAGCAGCGTCTCAGGGGGATCCTACAATGAGCAGTTCTTC. It specifies CASSVSGGSYNEQFF. This rearrangement joins TRBV9 to TRBJ2-1; the match to TRBD1 covers 7 bases. The CDR3 sequence is 15 residues long. Germline V gives CDR1 SGDLS, CDR2 YYNGEE. J lost 1 base, V lost 2 bases, and 3 bases had no gene match.

The chain combines TRBV27 with TRBJ2-5; TRBD2 might be the D (6 bases). The CDR3 has 14 amino acids. V was shortened by 9 bases and J by 1 base, with 15 bases between the two germline ends. The germline CDR1 and CDR2 sequences are MNHEY and SMNVEV (reference sequence). The CDR3 is CASSRWGVQETQYF. In nucleotides, the CDR3 is TGTGCCAGTAGTCGATGGGGGGTCCAAGAGACCCAGTACTTC.

This clone came up once. The chain carries TRBV29-1 and TRBJ1-2; 7 bases agree with TRBD1. Germline loops: CDR1 SQVTM, CDR2 ANQGSEA. Trimming took 5 bases from V and 0 from J; bases not matched to a gene: 12. The CDR3 length is 16 residues. CDR3 loop: CSVPLGSGGANYGYTF. CDR3 nucleotide sequence: TGCAGCGTTCCCCTGGGCTCAGGGGGTGCTAACTATGGCTACACCTTC.

This clone was found a few times. The chain uses TRBV2 and TRBJ1-2; D not resolved. V shed 4 bases and J shed 7 bases, with 13 bases lying between them. The CDR3 covers 13 residues. Germline lookup yields CDR1 SNHLY and CDR2 FYNNEI. CDR3: CASSAGGGGGYTF. CDR3 bases: TGTGCCAGCAGTGCCGGTGGAGGAGGTGGCTACACCTTC. The full variable domain, in which reference TRBV2 and TRBJ1-2 provide the parts outside the CDR3, is EPEVTQTPSHQVTQMGQEVILRCVPISNHLYFYWYRQILGQKVEFLVSFYNNEISEKSEIFDDQFSVERPDGSNFTLKIRSTKLEDSAMYFCASSAGGGGGYTFGSGTRLTVV.

The rearrangement joins TRBV5-4 to TRBJ1-2; TRBD1 might be the D (6 bases). From germline, CDR1 is SGHNT and CDR2 YYREEE (reference sequence). V gave up 5 bases and J gave up 7 bases, with 15 bases separating them. The CDR3 has 13 residues. The CDR3 DNA reads TGTGCCAGCAGAGACACAGGGAGTGGTGGCTACACCTTC. This translates into CASRDTGSGGYTF.

This clone was seen only once. CDR3 region: CSVEDGTGGHEQYF. Here the CDR3 DNA reads TGCAGCGTTGAGGACGGGACAGGGGGACACGAGCAGTACTTC. The chain combines TRBV29-1 with TRBJ2-7; TRBD1 aligns across 11 bases. Germline V lookup: CDR1 SQVTM, CDR2 ANQGSEA. V was pared by 3 bases and J by 5 bases, with 6 bases of the junction left unmatched. The CDR3 has 14 amino acids.

This clone was observed a few times. The CDR3 is CASSQRRQGPGYGYTF. DNA for the CDR3: TGTGCCAGCAGCCAGAGGAGACAGGGGCCGGGTTATGGCTACACCTTC. The chain employs TRBV4-2 and TRBJ1-2, with 8 bases identical to TRBD1. The CDR3 runs to 16 residues. V lost 3 bases to trimming and J lost 5 bases; unmatched junction nucleotides: 11. Germline V lookup: CDR1 LGHNA, CDR2 YNFKEQ.